The T cell receptor (beta chain) described here comes from a study of kidney transplant recipient with SARS-CoV-2 infection. This clonotype was seen at least ten times. TCRdb used MiXCR to reprocess the reads, holding one entry per CDR3 protein. The profile shows 200,000 to 300,000 distinct CDR3 sequences, 29% of them singletons. The germline V gene has CDR1 LNHNV and CDR2 YYDKDF (reference sequence). There are 14 residues in the CDR3. The trim removed 3 bases at V and 10 bases at J, leaving 9 bases unmatched. Source: a blood sample, taken at baseline and between days 110 and 120 from a kidney transplant recipient. This chain joins TRBV15 and TRBJ1-1, with TRBD1 identical over 9 bases. This clonotype was sampled from a male patient aged 25-45 years who had COVID-19 and was a kidney transplant recipient. Some T cells here may be from the graft donor. The DNA for the CDR3 is TGTGCCACCAGCAGTTTCGGGACAGGGAGGGGAGCTTTCTTT. It yields the protein CATSSFGTGRGAFF.